What follows are 12 T cell receptor beta chains derived from one specimen sequenced in a study of cytomegalovirus exposure and HLA in healthy donors. A multiplex PCR was run with 60 Vbeta primers and 13 Jbeta primers. The protocol was immunoSEQ multiplex PCR, while the TCRdb copy is restricted to in-frame clones and leaves out a portion. The sample shows 70,000 to 95,000 clones, roughly 58% of them seen only once. Sequencing was done on a sample of PBMCs. These receptors originate from a woman aged 25 to 45 in good health and CMV-seropositive.

The gene calls are TRBV6-6 and TRBJ2-7, with TRBD2 as a possible D gene (5 bases). The CDR3 loop spans 15 amino acids. Germline V CDR1 and CDR2: MNHNY, SVGAGI (reference sequence). Between the trimmed V and J ends, which lost 6 bases and 0 bases, there was a span of 15 bases. The DNA for the CDR3 is TGTGCCAGCAGCTCCTCTTTGGAGGTCTCCTACGAGCAGTACTTC. It translates to CASSSSLEVSYEQYF.

The chain carries TRBV5-4 and TRBJ1-4, with 11 bases matching TRBD1. In germline, CDR1 is SGHNT, CDR2 YYREEE (reference sequence). There are 16 residues in the CDR3. V was pared by 4 bases and J by 0 bases, with 2 bases of the junction left unmatched. In DNA form, the CDR3 reads TGTGCCAGCAGCCGGGACAGGGGGTCAACTAATGAAAAACTGTTTTTT. Protein: CASSRDRGSTNEKLFF.

This clone was seen more than once but under ten times. Other DNA sequences from this sample encode an identical CDR3 as well. V gene TRBV6-5 combines with J gene TRBJ1-3; D is uncertain. In germline, CDR1 is MNHEY, CDR2 SVGAGI. This CDR3 is built from 15 residues. V lost 0 bases and J 0 bases, leaving 6 bases between the germline ends. CDR3 amino acids: CASSYSRFSGNTIYF. CDR3 coding DNA: TGTGCCAGCAGTTACTCACGGTTCTCTGGAAACACCATATATTTT.

V is TRBV13 and J is TRBJ2-4, with 7 positions matching TRBD2. The CDR3 loop spans 17 amino acids. Germline V gives CDR1 PRHDT, CDR2 FYEKMQ (reference sequence). V shed 1 base, J shed 3 bases, and the junction held 9 bases outside the gene matches. In nucleotides, the CDR3 is TGTGCCAGCAGCTTAGCCGGGCTAGCGGACTACAAAAACATTCAGTACTTC. Amino acid sequence: CASSLAGLADYKNIQYF.

This clone was seen more than once but under ten times. This chain connects TRBV5-6 to TRBJ2-5, with D maybe TRBD2 (5 bases). Trimming cost V 2 bases and J 5 bases, with 10 bases left between them. CDR3 size: 13 residues. Germline V gene lookup returns CDR1 SGHDT and CDR2 YYEEEE. CDR3 sequence reads: CASSFRESETQYF. CDR3 DNA sequence: TGTGCCAGCAGCTTTAGGGAGTCGGAGACCCAGTACTTC. Full variable domain (outside the CDR3, taken from reference TRBV5-6 and TRBJ2-5): DAGVTQSPTHLIKTRGQQVTLRCSPKSGHDTVSWYQQALGQGPQFIFQYYEEEERQRGNFPDRFSGHQFPNYSSELNVNALLLGDSALYLCASSFRESETQYFGPGTRLLVL.

The genes are TRBV18 and TRBJ1-1, with 8 bases aligning to TRBD1. CDR1 KGHSH and CDR2 LQKENI come from the germline V gene. V was pared by 3 bases and J by 4 bases, with 4 bases of the junction left unmatched. The CDR3 has 14 amino acids. CDR3 in amino acids: CASSPDRGPTEAFF. As DNA, the CDR3 is TGTGCCAGCTCACCCGACAGGGGCCCCACTGAAGCTTTCTTT.

The chain has TRBV7-3 and TRBJ2-2; TRBD1 is a possible D gene (6 bases). This CDR3 is 15 amino acids long. Germline CDR1 is SGHTA and CDR2 is FQGTGA. Trimming left V 3 bases short and J 5 bases short, with 13 bases between. The CDR3 bases are TGTGCCAGCAGCTTTGGCAGGGGATTTACCGGGGAGCTGTTTTTT. Its translation is CASSFGRGFTGELFF.

This clone was picked up a small number of times. The chain combines TRBV7-9 with TRBJ2-5, with D perhaps TRBD2 (6 bases). This CDR3 is built from 13 residues. V gave up 5 bases and J gave up 5 bases, with 12 bases separating them. The V gene's germline CDR1 is SEHNR and CDR2 FQNEAQ (reference sequence). CDR3 DNA sequence: TGTGCCAGCAGCCGCGCGGGGACGGAGACCCAGTACTTC. Translation gives CASSRAGTETQYF.

The gene calls are TRBV7-2 and TRBJ1-2; 8 bases align to TRBD1. This CDR3 region has 14 residues. CDR1 and CDR2 (germline): SGHTA, FQGNSA. Germline trimming cut 5 bases from V and 8 bases from J; bases unmatched to any gene: 10. The chain's CDR3 is CASSPGQGMGGYTF. The CDR3 nucleotides read TGTGCCAGCAGCCCCGGACAGGGAATGGGCGGCTACACCTTC.

V and J are TRBV6-5 and TRBJ2-1; a possible D gene is TRBD1 (6 bases). The CDR3 is 12 amino acids. The germline V gene encodes CDR1 MNHEY and CDR2 SVGAGI. Between the trimmed V and J ends, which lost 8 bases and 8 bases, there was a span of 13 bases. The CDR3 sequence: CASWTVSHEQFF. The CDR3 nucleotides are TGTGCCAGCTGGACAGTCTCCCATGAGCAGTTCTTC.

The chain has TRBV19 and TRBJ2-1; TRBD2 matches 7 bases. Germline assignment: CDR1 LNHDA and CDR2 SQIVND (reference sequence). The CDR3 extends over 16 amino acids. The V gene end was trimmed by 8 bases and the J gene end by 8 bases; junction bases not matched to a gene: 18. CDR3 DNA: TGTGCCAGTTCGAACCTACGGACTAGTCTTGGCGATGAGCAGTTCTTC. This encodes CASSNLRTSLGDEQFF.

The CDR3 region has the DNA TGTGCCAGCAGCTTAGAAGGGGGCATACCTAACTATGGCTACACCTTC. Its translation is CASSLEGGIPNYGYTF. This rearrangement joins TRBV11-2 to TRBJ1-2; 7 bases match TRBD1. Germline CDR1 SGHAT, CDR2 FQNNGV. J was trimmed by 0 bases and V by 0 bases; bases with no gene match: 4. The CDR3 is made up of 16 amino acids.